The next 21 T cell receptor beta chains were all read from a single sample in a study of T cells expressing NK-cell markers (dated by TCRdb to about 2020). Receptor libraries were prepared by 5' RACE. The reads were generated on an Illumina HiSeq 2000. TCRdb reprocessed the reads and lists each CDR3 protein sequence as a single entry, with no DNA. The record for this sample contains around 380,000 distinct CDR3 sequences. Together, the top ten hold around a tenth of the sample. The sequenced sample consisted of blood T cells: a sorted CD56 or NKG2C T cell subset, CD4+ or CD8+ T cells, or bulk PBMC T cells (not recorded which). The receptors were gathered from a woman in her forties or fifties in good health. Donor details come from another sample of the same person, matched by shared clones.

The chain carries TRBV6-6 and TRBJ1-1. CDR1 is MNHNY and CDR2 is SVGAGI in the germline V gene (reference sequence). The CDR3 contains 13 residues. CDR3 protein: CASSYSEISEAFF.

This rearrangement joins TRBV10-1 to TRBJ1-1. This CDR3 comprises 13 residues. Germline values: CDR1 WNHNN, CDR2 SYGVQD (reference sequence). CDR3 sequence: CASSLDGNAEAFF.

The CDR3 protein is CASSESSATQPQHF. The gene calls are TRBV2 and TRBJ1-5. The CDR3 has 14 residues. CDR1 and CDR2 from the germline V gene are SNHLY and FYNNEI.

This CDR3 reads CAIIGTGGTGELFF. V usage is TRBV28 and J usage is TRBJ2-2; TCRdb returns TRBD1, unconfirmable since there is no DNA. Germline V gene lookup returns CDR1 MDHEN and CDR2 SYDVKM. The CDR3 covers 14 residues. Full variable domain (outside the CDR3, taken from reference TRBV28 and TRBJ2-2): DVKVTQSSRYLVKRTGEKVFLECVQDMDHENMFWYRQDPGLGLRLIYFSYDVKMKEKGDIPEGYSVSREKKERFSLILESASTNQTSMYLCAIIGTGGTGELFFGEGSRLTVL.

The chain recombines TRBV20-1 with TRBJ2-5; TCRdb outputs TRBD1, but without DNA this stays unchecked. This CDR3 has 15 residues. Germline CDR1 and CDR2: DFQATT and SNEGSKA (reference sequence). The CDR3 protein is CSLEGDRGRQETQYF.

The chain carries TRBV20-1 and TRBJ2-1. The CDR3 is 12 amino acids. Germline-derived CDR1 and CDR2 are DFQATT and SNEGSKA (reference sequence). The CDR3 is CSAPDYYNEQFF.

The chain couples TRBV11-3 to TRBJ2-1; TCRdb's D gene call, TRBD1, goes unchecked for lack of DNA. The CDR3 runs to 15 residues. Per the germline V gene, CDR1 is SGHNT and CDR2 is YENEEA. CDR3: CASSSSGDNYNEQFF. The full variable domain, its missing parts supplied by reference TRBV11-3 and TRBJ2-1, is EAGVVQSPRYKIIEKKQPVAFWCNPISGHNTLYWYLQNLGQGPELLIRYENEEAVDDSQLPKDRFSAERLKGVDSTLKIQPAELGDSAVYLCASSSSGDNYNEQFFGPGTRLTVL.

This chain connects TRBV5-1 to TRBJ1-4; checking the TCRdb D call of TRBD1 is not possible without DNA. This CDR3 region has 17 residues. Germline CDR1 reads SGHRS; CDR2 reads YFSETQ. The CDR3 loop reads CASSLDPDPATNEKLFF.

The CDR3 here is CASSPGRPDNSPLHF. J is TRBJ1-6 and V is TRBV18. Germline V gene data show CDR1 as KGHSH and CDR2 as LQKENI. CDR3 length: 15 residues.

The chain employs TRBV5-1 and TRBJ2-1; TCRdb's D gene call, TRBD1, goes unchecked for lack of DNA. Germline CDR1 reads SGHRS; CDR2 reads YFSETQ. The CDR3 covers 12 residues. CDR3 residues: CASSQRRGPRFF.

The chain carries TRBV14 and TRBJ1-1. Germline V CDR1 and CDR2: SGHDN, FVKESK. The CDR3 consists of 14 residues. The CDR3 is CASSHEIMNTEAFF.

This chain connects TRBV20-1 to TRBJ1-2; the TCRdb D gene call, TRBD1, has no DNA to confirm it. CDR3 size: 12 residues. Per the germline V gene, CDR1 is DFQATT and CDR2 is SNEGSKA (reference sequence). CDR3 region: CSARQGFYGYTF.

The rearrangement uses TRBV12-3 or TRBV12-4 and TRBJ2-1; TCRdb lists TRBD2, though no DNA is available to test this call. The CDR3 runs 18 residues. The chain's CDR3 is CASSSPRRTSGSTYEQFF.

CDR3 region: CASSSTDSLNTEAFF. The chain combines TRBV7-9 with TRBJ1-1; TCRdb gives TRBD1 as the D gene, but with no DNA this cannot be confirmed. The CDR3 is 15 residues long. Germline V gene data show CDR1 as SEHNR and CDR2 as FQNEAQ (reference sequence).

J is TRBJ2-1 and V is TRBV20-1; TCRdb calls TRBD2, which cannot be checked without DNA. From germline, CDR1 is DFQATT and CDR2 SNEGSKA (reference sequence). This CDR3 is built from 14 residues. CDR3 loop: CSARDTRDYNEQFF.

CDR3 region: CASRTLGSSTGELFF. V usage is TRBV4-1 and J usage is TRBJ2-2; TCRdb outputs TRBD2, but without DNA this stays unchecked. This CDR3 region has 15 residues. In germline, CDR1 is MGHRA, CDR2 YSYEKL.

The chain carries TRBV7-9 and TRBJ1-4; TCRdb's assignment of TRBD1 cannot be checked, as there is no DNA. The CDR3 consists of 17 residues. In germline, CDR1 is SEHNR, CDR2 FQNEAQ (reference sequence). The CDR3 loop reads CASSLGTGEATNEKLFF.

The chain carries TRBV10-2 and TRBJ1-2. Per the germline V gene, CDR1 is WSHSY and CDR2 is SAAADI. The CDR3 extends over 14 amino acids. The CDR3 reads CASSETGLVDGYTF.

The rearrangement joins TRBV29-1 to TRBJ2-4; the D call of TRBD1 rests on TCRdb alone, since no DNA is present to check it. Germline CDR1 reads SQVTM; CDR2 reads ANQGSEA. The CDR3 has 15 residues. The CDR3 here is CSVRDRGKAKNIQYF.

The chain employs TRBV4-2 and TRBJ2-3; without DNA, the TCRdb call of TRBD2 cannot be checked. CDR1 is LGHNA, CDR2 YNFKEQ, per germline. The CDR3 contains 15 residues. CDR3 sequence: CASSQGREGTDTQYF.

The V and J genes are TRBV9 and TRBJ2-5; TCRdb's D call of TRBD2 is untestable without DNA. The CDR3 is made up of 17 amino acids. The germline V gene has CDR1 SGDLS and CDR2 YYNGEE. CDR3 loop: CASSVGLAGIGEETQYF. The complete variable domain, with remaining parts taken from reference TRBV9 and TRBJ2-5, reads DSGVTQTPKHLITATGQRVTLRCSPRSGDLSVYWYQQSLDQGLQFLIQYYNGEERAKGNILERFSAQQFPDLHSELNLSSLELGDSALYFCASSVGLAGIGEETQYFGPGTRLLVL.